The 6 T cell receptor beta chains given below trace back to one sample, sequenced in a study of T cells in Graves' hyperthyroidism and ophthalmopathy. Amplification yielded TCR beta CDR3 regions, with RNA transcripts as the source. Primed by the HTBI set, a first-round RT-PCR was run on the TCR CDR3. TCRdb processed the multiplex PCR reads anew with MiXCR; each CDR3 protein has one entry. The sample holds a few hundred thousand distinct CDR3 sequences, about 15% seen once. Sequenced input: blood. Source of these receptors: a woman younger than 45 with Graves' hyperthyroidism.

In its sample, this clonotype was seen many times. The DNA of the CDR3 is TGTGCCAGCAGCGCCTCCGGGGGGATCAATCAGCCCCAGCATTTT. Residues: CASSASGGINQPQHF. This chain joins TRBV2 and TRBJ1-5; tentatively, D is TRBD1 (5 bases). Trimming stripped 6 bases from V and 3 bases from J, with 15 bases between. The V gene's germline CDR1 is SNHLY and CDR2 FYNNEI. This CDR3 is 15 amino acids long.

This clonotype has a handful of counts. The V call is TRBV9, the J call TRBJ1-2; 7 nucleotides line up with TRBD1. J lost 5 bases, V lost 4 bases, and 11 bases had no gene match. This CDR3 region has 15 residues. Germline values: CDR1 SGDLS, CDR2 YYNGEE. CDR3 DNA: TGTGCCAGCAGCCCAACGGGGGACAGACAATATGGCTACACCTTC. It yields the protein CASSPTGDRQYGYTF.

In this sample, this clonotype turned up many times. The CDR3 reads CASSPNILATSYEQYF. In nucleotides, the CDR3 is TGCGCCAGCAGCCCCAACATACTAGCGACCTCCTACGAGCAGTACTTC. The chain carries TRBV5-1 and TRBJ2-7; 7 positions agree with TRBD2. Germline loops: CDR1 SGHRS, CDR2 YFSETQ. Unmatched junction bases numbered 10, after V lost 4 bases and J lost 0 bases. This CDR3 region has 16 residues.

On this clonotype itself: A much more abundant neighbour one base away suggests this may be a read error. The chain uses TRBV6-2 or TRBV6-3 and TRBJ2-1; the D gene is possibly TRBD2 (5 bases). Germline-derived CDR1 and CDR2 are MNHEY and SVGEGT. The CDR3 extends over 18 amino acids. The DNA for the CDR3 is TGTGCCAGCAGTTTTCCGACTAAGCGGATTCGTGGCTACAATGAGCAGTCCTTC. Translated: CASSFPTKRIRGYNEQSF.

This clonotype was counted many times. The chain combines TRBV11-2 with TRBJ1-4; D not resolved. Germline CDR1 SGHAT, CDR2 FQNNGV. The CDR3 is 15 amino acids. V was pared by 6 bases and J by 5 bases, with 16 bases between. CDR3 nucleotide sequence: TGTGCCAGCAGTACGTTTGGGAGCGGCAATGAAAAACTGTTTTTT. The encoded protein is CASSTFGSGNEKLFF.

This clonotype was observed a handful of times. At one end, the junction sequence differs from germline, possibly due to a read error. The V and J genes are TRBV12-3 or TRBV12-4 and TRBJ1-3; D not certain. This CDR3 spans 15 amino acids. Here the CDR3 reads CASSPSWRSENTIYF. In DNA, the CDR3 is TGTGCCAGCAGTCCGTCTTGGCGATCTGAAAACACCATATATTTT.